A single sample gave rise to the 25 T cell receptor beta chains below, sequenced in a study of vaccination and CD4 T cells after COVID-19. Researchers used the Oncomine TCR Beta short-read assay to sequence DNA from cultured CD4+ T cells. Each CDR3 protein is one row after TCRdb ran MiXCR on the PCR reads. The data show roughly 14,000 distinct CDR3 sequences, about 60% seen once. Specified treatment: approximately 9-day PBMC culture with coronavirus spike peptide pools or control peptides (ViraFEST assay). These receptors have no known antigen. The specimen was CD4+ T cells from blood, cultured in vitro. The receptors come from a human donor who had recovered from COVID-19.

The CDR3 DNA sequence: TGTGCCAGCACCCCCCATCCGGGACAGAAGAACACCGGGGAGCTGTTTTTT. It codes for CASTPHPGQKNTGELFF. This chain connects TRBV12-3 or TRBV12-4 to TRBJ2-2, with TRBD1 identical over 7 bases. V dropped 7 bases and J dropped 1; count of bases not matched to a gene: 12. This CDR3 spans 17 amino acids.

This clonotype was seen a single time. The chain employs TRBV6-5 and TRBJ1-1; weak D call: TRBD1 (6 bases). The germline V gene encodes CDR1 MNHEY and CDR2 SVGAGI. The CDR3 contains 15 residues. Trimming took 0 bases from V and 6 from J, leaving 14 bases between them. The CDR3 spells CASSYSRGRNAEAFF. Written as DNA, the CDR3 is TGTGCCAGCAGTTACTCCCGGGGGCGTAACGCTGAAGCTTTCTTT.

The chain has TRBV5-1 and TRBJ2-7, with D maybe TRBD2 (5 bases). The CDR3 length is 15 residues. V lost 0 bases, J lost 1 base, and 11 bases lay in between. Germline assignment: CDR1 SGHRS and CDR2 YFSETQ. The CDR3 DNA follows: TGCGCCAGCAGCTTGGCAACCGGCGGGTCCTACGAGCAGTACTTC. Translation gives CASSLATGGSYEQYF.

This clonotype was picked up a small number of times. The chain links TRBV28 to TRBJ2-7; the match to TRBD1 covers 10 bases. Germline CDR1 is MDHEN and CDR2 is SYDVKM. This CDR3 is built from 17 residues. Unmatched junction bases numbered 14, after V lost 7 bases and J lost 2 bases. CDR3 protein: CASTGTGDSLGTYEQYF. The CDR3 nucleotides read TGTGCCAGCACCGGGACAGGGGATTCCTTGGGAACCTACGAGCAGTACTTC. The whole variable domain, remainder taken from reference TRBV28 and TRBJ2-7, is DVKVTQSSRYLVKRTGEKVFLECVQDMDHENMFWYRQDPGLGLRLIYFSYDVKMKEKGDIPEGYSVSREKKERFSLILESASTNQTSMYLCASTGTGDSLGTYEQYFGPGTRLTVT.

About this clonotype itself: The junction shows a germline mismatch at one end, possibly a read error. The gene calls are TRBV28 and TRBJ2-2; D not resolved. This CDR3 spans 13 amino acids. Germline V gene lookup returns CDR1 MDHEN and CDR2 SYDVKM. The CDR3 sequence: CASENPNAGELFF. The DNA for the CDR3 is TGTGCCAGCGAAAACCCGAACGCCGGGGAGCTGTTTTTT.

This chain joins TRBV19 and TRBJ2-2, with D unclear. CDR1 is LNHDA and CDR2 is SQIVND in the germline V gene (reference sequence). The CDR3 loop spans 15 amino acids. V lost 7 bases, J lost 0 bases, and 12 bases lay in between. DNA of the CDR3: TGTGCCAGTAAAGCGCTTGTGCCGAACACCGGGGAGCTGTTTTTT. Translation gives CASKALVPNTGELFF. Full variable domain (outside the CDR3, taken from reference TRBV19 and TRBJ2-2): DGGITQSPKYLFRKEGQNVTLSCEQNLNHDAMYWYRQDPGQGLRLIYYSQIVNDFQKGDIAEGYSVSREKKESFPLTVTSAQKNPTAFYLCASKALVPNTGELFFGEGSRLTVL.

The CDR3 coding sequence is TGTGCCAGCAGCTTGGAGCAGGCAAAAGATACGCAGTATTTT. This codes for CASSLEQAKDTQYF. The chain carries TRBV5-5 and TRBJ2-3; D remains unclear. V was shortened by 0 bases and J by 5 bases, with 10 bases between the two germline ends. The CDR3 length is 14 residues. Germline V CDR1 and CDR2: SGHKS, YYEKEE (reference sequence).

The V call is TRBV7-9, the J call TRBJ2-4; 9 nucleotides align to TRBD1. CDR3 length equals 19 residues. Germline V lookup: CDR1 SEHNR, CDR2 FQNEAQ (reference sequence). V was pared by 4 bases and J by 0 bases, with 13 bases of the junction left unmatched. DNA of the CDR3: TGTGCCAGCAGCTACGGACAGGGGAAGCGAAATCTAGCCAAAAACATTCAGTACTTC. It codes for CASSYGQGKRNLAKNIQYF.

This clonotype has just a few counts. This rearrangement joins TRBV15 to TRBJ1-5, with D possibly being TRBD1 (5 bases). The CDR3 length is 15 residues. V lost 1 base and J 3 bases, leaving 10 bases between the germline ends. Germline V gene lookup returns CDR1 LNHNV and CDR2 YYDKDF (reference sequence). Written as DNA, the CDR3 is TGTGCCACCAGCAGAGCCGGCAGGGACAATCAGCCCCAGCATTTT. Protein product: CATSRAGRDNQPQHF.

The chain is built from TRBV2 and TRBJ1-5, with D maybe TRBD1 (6 bases). The CDR3 is made up of 15 amino acids. The V end was cut by 9 bases, the J end by 6 bases, with 21 bases between. Germline assignment: CDR1 SNHLY and CDR2 FYNNEI. The CDR3 protein is CASEGGLRGAQPQHF. The CDR3 DNA follows: TGTGCCAGTGAGGGGGGACTTAGGGGGGCTCAGCCCCAGCATTTT.

The chain links TRBV7-9 to TRBJ1-5; 7 nucleotides align to TRBD1. V lost 5 bases, J lost 3 bases, and 4 bases stayed unmatched. The CDR3 runs 14 residues. The germline CDR1 and CDR2 sequences are SEHNR and FQNEAQ (reference sequence). CDR3 in amino acids: CASSRQGDNQPQHF. The CDR3, as DNA: TGTGCCAGCAGCCGCCAGGGGGACAATCAGCCCCAGCATTTT.

The genes are TRBV7-2 and TRBJ2-5; no clear D gene. The CDR3 extends over 14 amino acids. Germline CDR1 reads SGHTA; CDR2 reads FQGNSA. Between the trimmed V and J ends, which lost 8 bases and 1 base, there was a span of 14 bases. In DNA form, the CDR3 reads TGTGCCAGCCAACGAACAGAGGCCCAAGAGACCCAGTACTTC. This translates into CASQRTEAQETQYF.

The chain uses TRBV12-3 or TRBV12-4 and TRBJ1-1, with D uncertain. The V and J ends lost 3 bases and 8 bases respectively, with 19 bases between them. The CDR3 runs 15 residues. The CDR3: CASSLTGNVGREAFF. The CDR3 coding sequence is TGTGCCAGCAGTTTGACGGGGAATGTTGGCCGAGAAGCTTTCTTT.

This clonotype was seen only once. The chain has TRBV5-8 and TRBJ1-5, with D maybe TRBD1 (5 bases). Trimming left V 2 bases short and J 0 bases short, with 9 bases between. Germline-derived CDR1 and CDR2 are SGHTS and YDEGEE. This CDR3 has 15 amino acids. Here the CDR3 reads CASSFDSYSNQPQHF. For the CDR3, the DNA is TGTGCCAGCAGCTTTGACAGTTATAGCAATCAGCCCCAGCATTTT.

This clonotype occurred a few times. The gene calls are TRBV28 and TRBJ1-1, with TRBD1 as a possible D gene (6 bases). Trimming stripped 2 bases from V and 3 bases from J, with 19 bases between. In germline, CDR1 is MDHEN, CDR2 SYDVKM. The CDR3 totals 17 residues. This CDR3 is CASSLGGPSGADTEAFF. The CDR3 region has the DNA TGTGCCAGCAGTTTAGGGGGACCCTCAGGGGCGGACACTGAAGCTTTCTTT.

The rearrangement joins TRBV7-2 to TRBJ2-7; 10 bases are shared with TRBD2. Losses at the gene ends were 6 bases for V and 4 bases for J; bases not matched to a gene: 9. The CDR3 covers 15 residues. Germline CDR1 is SGHTA and CDR2 is FQGNSA. The CDR3 spells CASRLVAGGLYEQYF. DNA of the CDR3: TGTGCCAGCAGGCTAGTAGCGGGAGGCTTGTACGAGCAGTACTTC.

This chain connects TRBV7-9 to TRBJ1-2; a weak D match, TRBD1 (5 bases). CDR1 is SEHNR and CDR2 is FQNEAQ in the germline V gene (reference sequence). V lost 3 bases and J 7 bases, leaving 12 bases between the germline ends. The CDR3 is 13 amino acids. CDR3 region: CASSFIQGGGYTF. The DNA for the CDR3 is TGTGCCAGCAGCTTTATTCAGGGTGGTGGCTACACCTTC.

This chain joins TRBV7-9 and TRBJ2-3; TRBD2 aligns across 8 bases. Germline V CDR1 and CDR2: SEHNR, FQNEAQ (reference sequence). The CDR3 length is 16 residues. The trim removed 1 base at V and 1 base at J, leaving 4 bases unmatched. The DNA of the CDR3 is TGTGCCAGCAGCTTAGGACTAGCGATGGGCACAGATACGCAGTATTTT. Amino acids: CASSLGLAMGTDTQYF.

This clonotype was counted a single time. The chain couples TRBV4-1 to TRBJ2-3, with 10 bases matching TRBD2. V lost 4 bases and J lost 2; bases outside the gene matches: 12. Germline loops: CDR1 MGHRA, CDR2 YSYEKL. The length of the CDR3 is 18 residues. The CDR3 DNA follows: TGCGCCAGCAGCCTCGTAGCTAGCGGGAGTCGTTACACAGATACGCAGTATTTT. Translating it yields CASSLVASGSRYTDTQYF.

The rearrangement uses TRBV20-1 and TRBJ1-5; 9 bases line up with TRBD1. V lost 7 bases to trimming and J lost 5 bases; unmatched junction nucleotides: 3. This CDR3 has 12 amino acids. CDR1 and CDR2 (germline): DFQATT, SNEGSKA (reference sequence). CDR3 amino acids: CSVTGGDQPQHF. The CDR3 DNA reads TGCAGTGTGACAGGGGGAGATCAGCCCCAGCATTTT.

This rearrangement joins TRBV7-3 to TRBJ2-1; tentatively, D is TRBD2 (5 bases). This CDR3 has 15 residues. Trimming took 4 bases from V and 5 from J, leaving 15 bases between them. Germline V gene lookup returns CDR1 SGHTA and CDR2 FQGTGA. The CDR3, as DNA: TGTGCCAGCAGCTCCACTAGGTCCGGCAACAATGAGCAGTTCTTC. Encoded protein: CASSSTRSGNNEQFF.

The chain carries TRBV10-3 and TRBJ1-5, with a possible D match to TRBD1 (5 bases). Germline V lookup: CDR1 ENHRY, CDR2 SYGVKD. The CDR3 runs 15 residues. The V gene lost 2 bases and the J gene lost 7 bases, with 15 bases spanning the gap. The CDR3 region has the DNA TGTGCCATCAGTGAGGTTGGACAAACTGGACAGCCCCAGCATTTT. It codes for CAISEVGQTGQPQHF.

The V call is TRBV28, the J call TRBJ1-2; 9 bases map to TRBD1. J gave up 4 bases and V 8 bases, and 8 bases lay outside the gene matches. The CDR3 is made up of 14 amino acids. Per germline, CDR1 MDHEN and CDR2 SYDVKM. The CDR3 DNA sequence: TGTGCCAGCCGCGAACAGGGGGCGTCCTATGGCTACACCTTC. It encodes CASREQGASYGYTF.

This clonotype was seen only a few times. The J gene is TRBJ2-5, the V gene TRBV27, with 7 bases aligning to TRBD2. Germline loops: CDR1 MNHEY, CDR2 SMNVEV (reference sequence). The trim removed 5 bases at V and 2 bases at J, leaving 8 bases unmatched. The CDR3 length is 15 residues. CDR3 amino acids: CASSLRPGLQETQYF. The CDR3 nucleotides read TGTGCCAGCAGTCTTAGACCGGGACTACAAGAGACCCAGTACTTC.

The chain links TRBV19 to TRBJ1-4; no reliable D call. CDR1 is LNHDA, CDR2 SQIVND, per germline (reference sequence). This CDR3 is 14 amino acids long. V lost 3 bases and J 8 bases, leaving 13 bases between the germline ends. The CDR3 region is CASSMSPGTEKLFF. The DNA for the CDR3 is TGTGCCAGTAGTATGAGCCCCGGCACGGAAAAACTGTTTTTT.